The following is a T cell receptor beta chain sequence with its context. The antigen is not known. The data stem from a study of human thymus T cells. Sequenced by immunoSEQ multiplex PCR; TCRdb stores in-frame clones only, minus some. The table records about 130,000 clones, just under 95% of them present only once. Resections that were taken during corrective heart surgery supplied the thymus tissue. The people who donated were healthy Finnish babies having corrective surgery for congenital heart defects. Study-level points and caveats: V and J gene usage appeared biased in thymic and blood repertoires.

V was pared by 3 bases and J by 8 bases, with 3 bases of the junction left unmatched. The CDR3 runs to 12 residues. From germline, CDR1 is SGHNT and CDR2 YENEEA. This chain joins TRBV11-3 and TRBJ1-2; 7 bases are shared with TRBD1. Specimen: thymus tissue. This receptor was obtained from a boy younger than two with a congenital heart defect but otherwise immunologically healthy. In DNA form, the CDR3 reads TGTGCCAGCAGCTTTGACAGGGACGGCTACACCTTC. It specifies CASSFDRDGYTF.